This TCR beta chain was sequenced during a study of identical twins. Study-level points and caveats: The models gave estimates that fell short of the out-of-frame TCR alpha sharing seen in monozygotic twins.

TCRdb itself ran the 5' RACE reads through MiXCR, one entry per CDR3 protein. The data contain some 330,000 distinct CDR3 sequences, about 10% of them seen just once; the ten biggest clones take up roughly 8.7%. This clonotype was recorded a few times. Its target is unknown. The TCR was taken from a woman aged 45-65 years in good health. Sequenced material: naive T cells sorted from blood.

DNA of the CDR3: TGTGCCAGCAGCTTAGGTGGGGTAGCTTTCTTT. It specifies CASSLGGVAFF. This chain uses TRBV7-9 with TRBJ1-1; no reliable D call. Trimming left V 1 base short and J 10 bases short, with 7 bases between. The CDR3 runs 11 residues. Germline CDR1 and CDR2: SEHNR and FQNEAQ (reference sequence).